This T cell receptor beta chain was identified in a study of blood T cell repertoires in COVID-19. The assay was immunoSEQ multiplex PCR, and TCRdb's table has in-frame clones only and misses some. The repertoire holds roughly 180,000 clones, around 87% seen once, with approximately 2% in the top ten. Trimming took 5 bases from V and 7 from J, leaving 10 bases between them. This CDR3 contains 13 residues. From germline, CDR1 is SGHRS and CDR2 YFSETQ. The chain employs TRBV5-1 and TRBJ1-6, with a weak D call TRBD1 (6 bases). The sequence came from a woman aged 30 to 39 who had recovered from COVID-19. Sequencing was done on a sample of PBMCs or T cells enriched from blood (not recorded which). For the CDR3, the DNA is TGCGCCAGCAGGGACAGCTCAAATTCACCCCTCCACTTT. Amino acids: CASRDSSNSPLHF.